A selection of T cell receptor beta chains follows, all from one sample in a study of control samples from healthy donors and cancer patients. Generated by immunoSEQ multiplex PCR, the TCRdb table keeps only in-frame clones and is missing some. Counted here are around 140,000 clones, about 93% occurring once; the ten biggest clones make up about 2.3%. Sequencing was done on a sample of blood. All receptors derive from a man aged 40-55 years in good health. Both conserved end residues are part of each CDR3. A D gene is named only where the DNA matches it firmly. A clone size is listed for some rows: how often the clone was seen (once, few, many), or a class if it is expanded.

D gene	J gene	clone size	V gene	CDR3 length	CDR3 protein	CDR3 DNA
NA	TRBJ1-5	NA	TRBV6-5	13	CASSFSRDQPQHF	TGTGCCAGCAGTTTTTCCAGAGACCAGCCCCAGCATTTT
TRBD1	TRBJ2-3	NA	TRBV5-1	17	CASSSSPGQGAGDTQYF	TGCGCCAGCAGCTCATCCCCCGGGCAGGGGGCGGGAGATACGCAGTATTTT
TRBD2	TRBJ2-7	NA	TRBV7-8	16	CASTNQESGKLYEQYF	TGTGCCAGCACCAACCAAGAAAGCGGGAAACTCTACGAGCAGTACTTC
NA	TRBJ2-7	once	TRBV28	11	CASMTFGEQYF	TGTGCCAGCATGACGTTCGGGGAGCAGTACTTC
NA	TRBJ2-2	NA	TRBV5-4	16	CASSLDRGFFTGELFF	TGTGCCAGCAGCTTGGACCGTGGGTTTTTCACCGGGGAGCTGTTTTTT
NA	TRBJ1-1	NA	TRBV5-4	17	CASSWGIVEGGSSEAFF	TGTGCCAGCAGCTGGGGGATAGTGGAGGGAGGATCTTCGGAGGCTTTCTTT
NA	TRBJ1-4	NA	TRBV9	16	CASSVGPPGGGRKLFF	TGTGCCAGCAGCGTAGGACCGCCAGGTGGAGGGAGAAAACTGTTTTTT
NA	TRBJ2-5	NA	TRBV5-1	14	CASSFGRSEETQYF	TGCGCCAGCAGCTTTGGGCGGTCAGAAGAGACCCAGTACTTC
TRBD2	TRBJ2-2	NA	TRBV19	16	CASSIRGGVNTGELFF	TGTGCCAGTAGTATCCGCGGGGGAGTGAACACCGGGGAGCTGTTTTTT
NA	TRBJ1-1	NA	TRBV7-6	17	CASSLLGKGPMNTEAFF	TGTGCCAGCAGCTTATTAGGAAAGGGGCCTATGAACACTGAAGCTTTCTTT
NA	TRBJ1-2	once	TRBV6-6	15	CASSSTPGGLGGYTF	TGTGCCAGCAGTTCCACACCGGGGGGGCTTGGAGGCTACACCTTC
NA	TRBJ2-3	once	TRBV9	15	CASSARTPSTDTQYF	TGTGCCAGCAGCGCAAGGACACCGAGCACAGATACGCAGTATTTT
NA	TRBJ2-3	NA	TRBV11-1	13	CASSLGRLDTQYF	TGTGCCAGCAGCTTAGGAAGACTAGATACGCAGTATTTT
TRBD2	TRBJ2-2	once	TRBV2	17	CASSLTSGGPNTGELFF	TGTGCCAGCAGCCTGACTAGCGGGGGACCGAACACCGGGGAGCTGTTTTTT
NA	TRBJ2-7	NA	TRBV11-2	13	CASSSPWDYEQYF	TGTGCCAGCAGCTCTCCTTGGGACTACGAGCAGTACTTC
NA	TRBJ2-7	NA	TRBV5-6	13	CASSLVVSREQYF	TGTGCCAGCAGCTTGGTTGTCTCGCGGGAGCAGTACTTC
NA	TRBJ2-1	NA	TRBV7-2	15	CASSLSTRAYNEQFF	TGTGCCAGCAGCTTAAGCACTAGAGCCTACAATGAGCAGTTCTTC
NA	TRBJ1-2	NA	TRBV28	13	CASSLLAGNGYTF	TGTGCCAGCAGTTTATTGGCAGGGAACGGCTACACCTTC
NA	TRBJ2-5	NA	TRBV6-5	11	CATVRGETQYF	TGTGCCACGGTTAGGGGGGAGACCCAGTACTTC
TRBD1	TRBJ1-3	NA	TRBV29-1	13	CSVLRGPGNTIYF	TGCAGCGTTTTAAGGGGGCCTGGAAACACCATATATTTT
TRBD2	TRBJ2-7	once	TRBV9	17	CASSVGLAGAGSYEQYF	TGTGCCAGCAGCGTAGGGCTAGCGGGGGCGGGCTCCTACGAGCAGTACTTC
NA	TRBJ1-5	NA	TRBV19	14	CASSMTVSNQPQHF	TGTGCCAGTAGTATGACAGTTAGCAATCAGCCCCAGCATTTT
NA	TRBJ1-5	NA	TRBV10-3	14	CAISATRGPQPQHF	TGTGCCATCAGCGCCACCAGAGGGCCTCAGCCCCAGCATTTT
NA	TRBJ2-7	NA	TRBV4-1	15	CASSQLDRSSYEQYF	TGCGCCAGCAGCCAACTAGACAGGAGCTCCTACGAGCAGTACTTC
NA	TRBJ2-1	NA	TRBV12-5	14	CASAAVNKYNEQFF	TGTGCTAGCGCCGCGGTGAACAAATACAATGAGCAGTTCTTC
NA	TRBJ1-2	NA	TRBV4-1	11	CASSFGDGYTF	TGCGCCAGCAGCTTCGGGGATGGCTACACCTTC
NA	TRBJ1-1	NA	TRBV19	13	CASSTGMNTEAFF	TGTGCCAGTAGTACCGGGATGAACACTGAAGCTTTCTTT
NA	TRBJ1-2	NA	TRBV2	12	CASSGQTYGYTF	TGTGCCAGCAGTGGACAGACTTATGGCTACACCTTC
NA	TRBJ2-7	NA	TRBV7-2	11	CASSYSREQYF	TGTGCCAGCAGCTACTCACGCGAGCAGTACTTC
NA	TRBJ2-2	NA	TRBV6-5	15	CASRRSSGNTGELFF	TGTGCCAGCAGGCGGTCAAGCGGGAACACCGGGGAGCTGTTTTTT
NA	TRBJ2-2	NA	TRBV7-9	13	CASRKGDTGELFF	TGTGCCAGCAGGAAGGGGGACACCGGGGAGCTGTTTTTT
NA	TRBJ1-4	NA	TRBV6-5	14	CASRTGTRGEKLFF	TGTGCCAGCAGAACCGGGACTCGAGGCGAAAAACTGTTTTTT
TRBD1	TRBJ1-1	NA	TRBV6-5	15	CASSARQGGNTEAFF	TGTGCCAGCAGCGCCCGTCAGGGGGGGAACACTGAAGCTTTCTTT
NA	TRBJ2-5	once	TRBV6-5	14	CASTVKGGVETQYF	TGTGCCAGCACCGTAAAGGGGGGGGTAGAGACCCAGTACTTC
NA	TRBJ1-1	NA	TRBV27	15	CASSFSTSGNTEAFF	TGTGCCAGCAGTTTCTCGACTTCAGGGAACACTGAAGCTTTCTTT
NA	TRBJ2-3	NA	TRBV2	15	CASSGALPWSDTQYF	TGTGCCAGCAGTGGGGCGCTCCCCTGGTCAGATACGCAGTATTTT
NA	TRBJ1-1	NA	TRBV7-8	15	CASSPSQVLVAEAFF	TGTGCCAGCAGCCCATCACAGGTTCTAGTAGCTGAAGCTTTCTTT
NA	TRBJ2-4	NA	TRBV3-1/TRBV3-2	17	CASSQEAGSLAKNIQYF	TGTGCCAGCAGCCAAGAGGCAGGGAGCCTAGCCAAAAACATTCAGTACTTC
NA	TRBJ1-5	NA	TRBV28	16	CASSLVAGAGNQPQHF	TGTGCCAGCAGTTTAGTTGCGGGGGCAGGGAATCAGCCCCAGCATTTT